Listed below are T cell receptor beta chains from one sample, sequenced in a study of regulatory T cells in long-lasting Graves disease. TCRdb ran MiXCR on the multiplex PCR reads and lists one entry per CDR3 protein. The profile shows about 500,000 distinct CDR3 sequences, around 15% of them singletons. These records were also assigned to another study, of T cells in Graves' hyperthyroidism and ophthalmopathy.

Specimen: peripheral blood mononuclear cells (PBMCs), collected at new diagnosis, from a patient treated with antithyroid drugs. All receptors derive from a man aged 35 to 55 with Graves disease. Both conserved end residues are part of each CDR3. A D gene is named only where the DNA matches it firmly. Not all rows give a size; the values are once, few, many and, for expanded clones, a class.

TRBJ2-5 TRBD1 many TRBV7-9 TGTGCCAGCAGCTTAAGGTCCGACAGGGTTGTTGGCGAGACCCAGTACTTC CASSLRSDRVVGETQYF
TRBJ2-3 TRBD1 few TRBV5-1 TGCGCCAGCAGCTTGGAGACAGGGGCACTTACAGATACGCAGTATTTT CASSLETGALTDTQYF
TRBJ2-1 TRBD1 many TRBV6-1 TGTGCCAGCAGTCCCCGACAGGGATCCTACAATGAGCAGTTCTTC CASSPRQGSYNEQFF
TRBJ1-5 NA few TRBV24-1 TGTGCCACCAGTGACCTCGACAGAAAACCACACAATCAGCCCCAGCATTTT CATSDLDRKPHNQPQHF
TRBJ2-7 NA many TRBV28 TGTGCCAGCAGTTTACGAGCCGGGATCCCCTACGAGCAGTACTTC CASSLRAGIPYEQYF
TRBJ1-1 NA NA TRBV19 TGTGCCAGTAGTATAGGGGCAAACACTGAAGCTTTCTTT CASSIGANTEAFF
TRBJ2-7 TRBD2 many TRBV5-1 TGCGCCAGCAGCTTGGTGGCTAGCGGAAACTACGAGCAGTACTTC CASSLVASGNYEQYF
TRBJ1-6 NA many TRBV28 TGTGCCAGCAGTTTTGACAGCAATTCACCCCTCCACTTT CASSFDSNSPLHF
TRBJ2-3 TRBD2 few TRBV12-3/TRBV12-4 TGTGCCAGCAGTTTAAATTGGCGGGGGTCCACCGGCACAGATACGCAGTATTTT CASSLNWRGSTGTDTQYF
TRBJ2-7 TRBD2 many TRBV28 TGTGCCAGCAGCGAAGGGAGGGGTCCCTACGAGCAGTACTTC CASSEGRGPYEQYF
TRBJ1-2 NA many TRBV20-1 TGCAGTGCTAGAGATCTCGGGGGGAACCTTGGTGGCTACACCTTC CSARDLGGNLGGYTF
TRBJ1-5 NA NA TRBV12-3/TRBV12-4 TGTGCCAGCAGTTCCAGACAGGATAGCAATCAGCCCCAGCATTTT CASSSRQDSNQPQHF
TRBJ2-7 TRBD2 NA TRBV6-2/TRBV6-3 TGTGCCAGCAGTTACTCGATAGGGACTAGCGGGAGTACCTACGAGCAGTACTTC CASSYSIGTSGSTYEQYF
TRBJ1-1 NA many TRBV29-1 TGCAGCGCCACAGTGAACACTGAAGCTTTCTTT CSATVNTEAFF
TRBJ2-5 NA NA TRBV10-2 TGCGCCAGCAGTGAGGGACTCCGGCAAGAGACCCAGTACTTC CASSEGLRQETQYF
TRBJ2-1 TRBD1 many TRBV5-1 TGCGCCAGCAACCTGGGACAGGGCGTGAATGAGCAGTTCTTC CASNLGQGVNEQFF
TRBJ2-5 TRBD2 many TRBV2 TGTGCCAGCAGTGATCCTAGCGGCCAAGAGACCCAGTACTTC CASSDPSGQETQYF
TRBJ2-1 NA few TRBV14 TGTGCCAGCAGCCAATTGGACGGACGCAATGAGCAGTTCTTC CASSQLDGRNEQFF
TRBJ2-5 TRBD1 many TRBV6-1 TGTGCCAGCAGACGAGGACAGGGAGACCAGTACTTC CASRRGQGDQYF
TRBJ2-3 NA NA TRBV7-9 TGTGCCAGCAGACGAGGACTGGGTACAGATACGCAGTATTTT CASRRGLGTDTQYF
TRBJ2-5 TRBD2 many TRBV20-1 TGCAGTGCTAGAAAGGGCCAGGCGGGAGAAGAGACCCAGTACTTC CSARKGQAGEETQYF
TRBJ2-5 NA few TRBV6-1 TGCGCCAGGGTCGGGGCTAGCGTAAGATCAGAGACCCAGTACTTC CARVGASVRSETQYF
TRBJ2-1 TRBD2 few TRBV20-1 TGCAGTGCTAGAGATTTTTCAGGACTAGCGGGAGTTAATGAGCAGTTCTTC CSARDFSGLAGVNEQFF
TRBJ2-3 NA many TRBV6-2/TRBV6-3 TGTGCCAGCAGTTACGGAGGTAGCACTAGCACAGATACGCAGTATTTT CASSYGGSTSTDTQYF
TRBJ2-4 NA few TRBV2 TGTGCCAGCAGTGAAAGGGGTCTACCAAACATTCAGTACTTC CASSERGLPNIQYF
TRBJ1-2 NA many TRBV5-1 TGCGCCAGCAGCGGTAACAGGGTTTCGGAGGATGGCTACACCTTC CASSGNRVSEDGYTF
TRBJ2-1 NA many TRBV27 TGTGCCAGCAGTCCGTTGACTCGCCCAAGTGAGCAGTTCTTC CASSPLTRPSEQFF
TRBJ1-4 NA few TRBV6-1 TGTGCCAGCAGCAGGGACTCGACTGGGGGTGAAAAACTGTTTTTT CASSRDSTGGEKLFF
TRBJ2-7 NA many TRBV10-2 TGCGCCAGCTTGGGTAGCGCCCTATACGAGCAGTACTTC CASLGSALYEQYF
TRBJ2-6 NA many TRBV28 TGTGCCAGCCAATGGCCGGGGGCCAACGTCCTGACTTTC CASQWPGANVLTF
TRBJ2-1 NA many TRBV3-1 TGTGCCAGCAGCCAAGATCTGCGCGCGCAGTTCTTC CASSQDLRAQFF
TRBJ2-7 TRBD2 many TRBV5-1 TGCGCCAGCAGCGTGATCTCGGGGGGATACGAGCAGTACTTC CASSVISGGYEQYF
TRBJ1-1 NA many TRBV5-4 TGTGCCAGCAGCTTCGCCAGGGGTTTGAACACTGAAGCTTTCTTT CASSFARGLNTEAFF
TRBJ2-5 NA many TRBV6-1 TGTGCCAGCAGTGCCGGAGACAAATCGCCCGGGACCCAGTACTTC CASSAGDKSPGTQYF
TRBJ2-1 NA many TRBV18 TGTGCCAGCTCACCATCCAGCGCAAATGAGCAGTTCTTC CASSPSSANEQFF
TRBJ1-1 TRBD1 NA TRBV20-1 TGCAGTGCTAGAGGTTCATGGACAGGGCGGCGGACTGAAGCTTTCTTT CSARGSWTGRRTEAFF
TRBJ1-2 NA many TRBV7-8 TGTGCCAGCAGCTTAGACAAGAACTATGGCTACACCTTC CASSLDKNYGYTF
TRBJ1-4 NA many TRBV5-1 TGCGCCAGCAGCTTGCAAGTGGCAGGAGGCGAAAAACTGTTTTTT CASSLQVAGGEKLFF
TRBJ2-3 NA many TRBV6-1 TGTGCCAGCAGTGTATACCTTGGACAGCACACAGATACGCAGTATTTT CASSVYLGQHTDTQYF
TRBJ2-7 NA many TRBV28 TGTGCCAGCAGTTTATCACTGGGCAGGACACAAGGCGGGCAGTACTTC CASSLSLGRTQGGQYF
TRBJ2-7 NA many TRBV6-2/TRBV6-3 TGTGCCAGCAGTTACTCCGGGGCCCCAAAATACGAGCAGTACTTC CASSYSGAPKYEQYF
TRBJ2-7 TRBD2 few TRBV10-3 TGTGCCATCGCCGGGACTAGCGGGATCGAGCAGTACTTC CAIAGTSGIEQYF
TRBJ1-5 NA many TRBV30 TGTGCCTGGAGTGTAACGGGACCGTTGGAGAAAGATCAGCCCCAGCATTTT CAWSVTGPLEKDQPQHF
TRBJ1-4 TRBD1 NA TRBV10-3 TGTGCCATCGGACAGGGGTCCCCTGCAACTAATGAAAAACTGTTTTTT CAIGQGSPATNEKLFF
TRBJ2-1 TRBD2 NA TRBV19 TGTGCCAGTAGTGCCGGACTAGCATTTGAGCAGTTCTTC CASSAGLAFEQFF
TRBJ2-7 TRBD1 NA TRBV19 TGTGCCAGTAGTCTCACAGGGGGCGCGAACGAGCAGTACTTC CASSLTGGANEQYF
TRBJ2-7 NA many TRBV9 TGTGCCAGCAGGACGGGGACGTGCTCCTACGAGCAGTACTTC CASRTGTCSYEQYF
TRBJ1-2 NA many TRBV28 TGTGCCACCAGAGAAACGGCCAGGGGTAGTGGCTACACCTTC CATRETARGSGYTF
TRBJ2-1 TRBD1 many TRBV18 TGTGCCAGCTCACTAACCGGGACAGGGTGGTTCTTC CASSLTGTGWFF
TRBJ2-2 TRBD2 many TRBV12-3/TRBV12-4 TGTGCCAGCAGTTTAGGACTAGCGTTCGGGGAGCTGTTTTTT CASSLGLAFGELFF
TRBJ2-5 NA many TRBV18 TGTGCCAGCTCACCCTACCAAGTCACCGGGAGTGAGACCCAGTACTTC CASSPYQVTGSETQYF
TRBJ2-7 TRBD1 few TRBV19 TGTGCCAGTAGTGGGACAGGGAGGTACGAGCAGTACTTC CASSGTGRYEQYF